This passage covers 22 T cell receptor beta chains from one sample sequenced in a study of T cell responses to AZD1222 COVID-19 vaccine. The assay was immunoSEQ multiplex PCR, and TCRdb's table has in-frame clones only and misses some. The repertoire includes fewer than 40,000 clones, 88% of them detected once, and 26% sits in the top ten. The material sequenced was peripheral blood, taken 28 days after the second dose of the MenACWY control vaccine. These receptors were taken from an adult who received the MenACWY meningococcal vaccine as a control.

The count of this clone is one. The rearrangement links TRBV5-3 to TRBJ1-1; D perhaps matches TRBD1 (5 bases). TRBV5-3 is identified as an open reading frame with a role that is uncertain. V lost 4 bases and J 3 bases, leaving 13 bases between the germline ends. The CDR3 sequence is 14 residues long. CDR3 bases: TGTGCCAGAAGCGGGCGGGGGAGCGACACTGAAGCTTTCTTT. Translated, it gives CARSGRGSDTEAFF.

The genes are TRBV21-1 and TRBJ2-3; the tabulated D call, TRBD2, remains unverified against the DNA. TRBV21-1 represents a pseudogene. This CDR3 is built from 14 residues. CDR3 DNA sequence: TGTGCCAGCAGCAAACCCCGCCCACCAGCGGGAGACTATTTT. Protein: CASSKPRPPAGDYF.

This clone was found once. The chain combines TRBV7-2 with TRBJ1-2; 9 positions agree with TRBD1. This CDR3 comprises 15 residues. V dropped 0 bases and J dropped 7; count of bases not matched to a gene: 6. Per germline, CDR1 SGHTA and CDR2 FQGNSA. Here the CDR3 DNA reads TGTGCCAGCAGCTTAGCCCTTGGGACAGGGTTTGGCTACACCTTC. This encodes CASSLALGTGFGYTF.

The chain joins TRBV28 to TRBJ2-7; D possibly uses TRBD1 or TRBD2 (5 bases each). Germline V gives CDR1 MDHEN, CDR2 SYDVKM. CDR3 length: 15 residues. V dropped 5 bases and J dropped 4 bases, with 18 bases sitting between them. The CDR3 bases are TGTGCCAGCAGTATAGGTAGGGGTCCGGGGTACGAGCAGTACTTC. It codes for CASSIGRGPGYEQYF.

The DNA for the CDR3 is TGTGCCAGCAGCTTAGGATTCACAGATACGCAGTATTTT. Protein product: CASSLGFTDTQYF. This chain joins TRBV5-5 and TRBJ2-3; no reliable D call. This CDR3 comprises 13 residues. V dropped 2 bases and J dropped 2 bases, with 6 bases sitting between them. Per the germline V gene, CDR1 is SGHKS and CDR2 is YYEKEE (reference sequence).

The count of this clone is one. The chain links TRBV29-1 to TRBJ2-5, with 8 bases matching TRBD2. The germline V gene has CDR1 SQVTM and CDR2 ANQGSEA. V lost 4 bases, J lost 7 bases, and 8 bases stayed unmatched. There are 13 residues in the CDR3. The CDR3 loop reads CSVVGTSMGTQYF. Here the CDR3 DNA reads TGCAGCGTTGTGGGGACTAGTATGGGGACCCAGTACTTC.

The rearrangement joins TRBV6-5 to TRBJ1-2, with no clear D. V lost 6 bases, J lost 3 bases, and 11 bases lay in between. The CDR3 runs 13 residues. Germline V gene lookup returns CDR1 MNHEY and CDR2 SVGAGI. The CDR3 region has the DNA TGTGCCAGCAGCGCCACAGTTTACTATGGCTACACCTTC. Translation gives CASSATVYYGYTF.

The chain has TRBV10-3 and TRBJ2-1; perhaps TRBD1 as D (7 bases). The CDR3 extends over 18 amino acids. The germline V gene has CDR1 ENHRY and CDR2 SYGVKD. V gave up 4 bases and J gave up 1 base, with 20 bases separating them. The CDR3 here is CAISGATPTGTSYNEQFF. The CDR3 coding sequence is TGTGCCATCAGTGGTGCCACTCCGACAGGGACTTCCTACAATGAGCAGTTCTTC.

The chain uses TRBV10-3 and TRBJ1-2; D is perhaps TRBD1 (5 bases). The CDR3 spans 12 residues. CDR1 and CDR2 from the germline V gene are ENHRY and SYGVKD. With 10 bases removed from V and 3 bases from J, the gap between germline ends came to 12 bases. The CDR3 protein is CASGRGDYGYTF. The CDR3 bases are TGTGCCAGTGGCCGAGGGGACTATGGCTACACCTTC.

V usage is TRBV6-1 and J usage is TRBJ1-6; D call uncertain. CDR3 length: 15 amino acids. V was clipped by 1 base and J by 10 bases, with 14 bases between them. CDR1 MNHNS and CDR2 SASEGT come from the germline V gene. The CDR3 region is CASSEDPTGGSPLHF. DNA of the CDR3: TGTGCCAGCAGTGAAGACCCAACGGGAGGATCACCCCTCCACTTT.

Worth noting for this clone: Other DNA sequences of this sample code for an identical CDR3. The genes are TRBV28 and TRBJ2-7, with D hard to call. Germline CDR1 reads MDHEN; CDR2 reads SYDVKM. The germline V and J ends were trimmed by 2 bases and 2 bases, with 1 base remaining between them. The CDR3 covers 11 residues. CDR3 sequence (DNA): TGTGCCAGCAGTTTAACCTACGAGCAGTACTTC. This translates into CASSLTYEQYF.

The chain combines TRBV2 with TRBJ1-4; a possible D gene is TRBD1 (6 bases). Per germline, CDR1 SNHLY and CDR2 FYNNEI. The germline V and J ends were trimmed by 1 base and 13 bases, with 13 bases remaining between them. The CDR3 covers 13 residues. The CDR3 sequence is CASSEGRRGVLFF. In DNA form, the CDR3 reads TGTGCCAGCAGTGAAGGGCGAAGGGGGGTACTGTTTTTT.

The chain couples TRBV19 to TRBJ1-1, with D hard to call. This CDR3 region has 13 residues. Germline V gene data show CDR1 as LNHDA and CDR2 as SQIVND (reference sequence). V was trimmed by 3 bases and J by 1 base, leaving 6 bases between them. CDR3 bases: TGTGCCAGTAGTATTGTCTGGAACACTGAAGCTTTCTTT. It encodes CASSIVWNTEAFF.

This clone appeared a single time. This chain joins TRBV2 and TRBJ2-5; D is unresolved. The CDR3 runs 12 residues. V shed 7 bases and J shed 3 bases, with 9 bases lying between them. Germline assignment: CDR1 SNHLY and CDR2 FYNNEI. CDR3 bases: TGTGCCAGCACGAAACGGAAAGAGACCCAGTACTTC. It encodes CASTKRKETQYF.

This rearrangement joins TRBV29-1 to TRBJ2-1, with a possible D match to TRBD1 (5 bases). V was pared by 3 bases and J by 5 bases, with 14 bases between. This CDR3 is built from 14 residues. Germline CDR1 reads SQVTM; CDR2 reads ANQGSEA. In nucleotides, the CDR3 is TGCAGCGTTGAGAGCAGGGTTACAAACAATGAGCAGTTCTTC. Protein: CSVESRVTNNEQFF.

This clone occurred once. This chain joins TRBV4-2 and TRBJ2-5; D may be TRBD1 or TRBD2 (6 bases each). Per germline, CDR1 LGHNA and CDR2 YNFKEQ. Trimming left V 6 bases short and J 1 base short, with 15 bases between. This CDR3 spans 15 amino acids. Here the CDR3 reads CASRRGEKAQETQYF. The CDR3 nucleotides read TGTGCCAGCAGGAGGGGGGAGAAGGCCCAAGAGACCCAGTACTTC.

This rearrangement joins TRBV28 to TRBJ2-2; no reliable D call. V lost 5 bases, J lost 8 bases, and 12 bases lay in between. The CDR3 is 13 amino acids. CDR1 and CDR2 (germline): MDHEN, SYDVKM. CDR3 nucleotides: TGTGCCAGCAGTCCCCCCATGGGGGGGGAGCTGTTTTTT. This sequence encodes CASSPPMGGELFF. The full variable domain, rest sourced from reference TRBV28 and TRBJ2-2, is DVKVTQSSRYLVKRTGEKVFLECVQDMDHENMFWYRQDPGLGLRLIYFSYDVKMKEKGDIPEGYSVSREKKERFSLILESASTNQTSMYLCASSPPMGGELFFGEGSRLTVL.

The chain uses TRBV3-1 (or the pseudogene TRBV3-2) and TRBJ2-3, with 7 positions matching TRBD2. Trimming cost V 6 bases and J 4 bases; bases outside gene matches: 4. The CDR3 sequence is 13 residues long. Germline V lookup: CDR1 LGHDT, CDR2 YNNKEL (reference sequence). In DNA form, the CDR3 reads TGTGCCAGCAGAACTAGCGTCTCAGATACGCAGTATTTT. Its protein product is CASRTSVSDTQYF.

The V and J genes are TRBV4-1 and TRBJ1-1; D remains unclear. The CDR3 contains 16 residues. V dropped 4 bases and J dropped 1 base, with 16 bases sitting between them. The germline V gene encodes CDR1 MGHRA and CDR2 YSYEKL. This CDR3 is CASSLKIQQRNTEAFF. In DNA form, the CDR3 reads TGCGCCAGCAGCCTAAAGATACAACAGAGGAACACTGAAGCTTTCTTT.

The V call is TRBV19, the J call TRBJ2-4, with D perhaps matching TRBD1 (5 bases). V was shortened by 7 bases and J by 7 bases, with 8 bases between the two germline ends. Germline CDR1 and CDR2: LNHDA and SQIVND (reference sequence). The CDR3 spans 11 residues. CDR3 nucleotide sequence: TGTGCCAGTATAGCAGGGAACATTCAGTACTTC. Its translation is CASIAGNIQYF.

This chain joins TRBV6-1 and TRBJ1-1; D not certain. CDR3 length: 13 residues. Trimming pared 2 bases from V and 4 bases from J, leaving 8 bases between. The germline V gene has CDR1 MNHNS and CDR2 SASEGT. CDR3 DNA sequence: TGTGCCAGCAGTGAATGGGGAGTCACTGAAGCTTTCTTT. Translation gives CASSEWGVTEAFF.

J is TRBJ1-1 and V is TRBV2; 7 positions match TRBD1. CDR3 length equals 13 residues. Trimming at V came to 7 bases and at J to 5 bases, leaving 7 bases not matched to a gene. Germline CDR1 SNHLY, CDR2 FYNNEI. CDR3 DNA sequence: TGTGCCAGCACCCTACAGGGGAGGACTGAAGCTTTCTTT. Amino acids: CASTLQGRTEAFF. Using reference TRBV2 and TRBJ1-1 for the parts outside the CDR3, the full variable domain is EPEVTQTPSHQVTQMGQEVILRCVPISNHLYFYWYRQILGQKVEFLVSFYNNEISEKSEIFDDQFSVERPDGSNFTLKIRSTKLEDSAMYFCASTLQGRTEAFFGQGTRLTVV.